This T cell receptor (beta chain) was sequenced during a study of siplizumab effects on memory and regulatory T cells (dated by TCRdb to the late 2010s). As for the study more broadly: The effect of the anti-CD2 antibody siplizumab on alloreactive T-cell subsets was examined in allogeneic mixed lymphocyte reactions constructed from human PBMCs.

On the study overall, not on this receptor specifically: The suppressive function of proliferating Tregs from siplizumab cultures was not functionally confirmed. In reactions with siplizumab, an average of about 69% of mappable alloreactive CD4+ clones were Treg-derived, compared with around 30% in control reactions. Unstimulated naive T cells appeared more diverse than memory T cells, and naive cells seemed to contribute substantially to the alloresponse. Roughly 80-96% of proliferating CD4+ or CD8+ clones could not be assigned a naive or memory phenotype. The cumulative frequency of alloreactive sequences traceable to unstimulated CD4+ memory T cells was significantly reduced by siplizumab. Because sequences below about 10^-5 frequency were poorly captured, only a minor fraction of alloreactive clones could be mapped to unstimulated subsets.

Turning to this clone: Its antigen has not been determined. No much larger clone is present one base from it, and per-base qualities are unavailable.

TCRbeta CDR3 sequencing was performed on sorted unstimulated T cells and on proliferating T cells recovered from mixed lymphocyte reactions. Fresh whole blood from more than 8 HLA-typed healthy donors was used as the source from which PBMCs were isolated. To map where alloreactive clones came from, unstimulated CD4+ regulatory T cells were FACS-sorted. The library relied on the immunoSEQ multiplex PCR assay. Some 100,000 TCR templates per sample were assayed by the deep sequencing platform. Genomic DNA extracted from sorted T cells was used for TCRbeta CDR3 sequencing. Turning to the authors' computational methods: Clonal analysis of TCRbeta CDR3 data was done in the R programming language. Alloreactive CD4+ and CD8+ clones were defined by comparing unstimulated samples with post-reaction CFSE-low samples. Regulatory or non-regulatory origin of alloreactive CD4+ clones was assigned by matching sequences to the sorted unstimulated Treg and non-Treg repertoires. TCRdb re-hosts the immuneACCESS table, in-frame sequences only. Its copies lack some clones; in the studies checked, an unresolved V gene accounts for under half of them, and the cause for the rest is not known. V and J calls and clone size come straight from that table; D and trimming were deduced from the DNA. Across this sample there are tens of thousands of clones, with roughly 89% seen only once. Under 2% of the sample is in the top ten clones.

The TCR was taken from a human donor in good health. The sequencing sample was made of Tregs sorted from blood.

CDR3 reads: CASTHGQGTEKLFF. The nucleotide sequence is TGTGCCAGTACCCACGGACAGGGTACGGAAAAACTGTTTTTT. Recombination joined TRBV19 with TRBJ1-4; 8 middle bases align to TRBD1. The CDR3 runs 14 amino acids, cysteine and phenylalanine included. The read is trimmed to its CDR3 DNA, 42 bases read in frame from base 1. The germline V gene (reference sequence) provides CDR1 LNHDA and CDR2 SQIVND. Trimming leaves V shorter by 7 bases and J shorter by 8 bases, with the junction holding 9 bases beyond the gene matches.